A selection of T cell receptor beta chains follows, all from one sample in a study of Tregs in tolerant kidney transplant recipients. Generated by immunoSEQ multiplex PCR, the TCRdb table keeps only in-frame clones and is missing some. The sample lists about 64,000 clones; roughly 86% were seen once. Specimen: CD4+ T cells from blood (PBMCs), collected 6 months after the transplant. The receptors originated from a human patient who received a combined kidney and bone marrow transplant. These T cells may partly come from the graft donor. Both conserved end residues are part of each CDR3. A D gene is named only where the DNA matches it firmly. The listing skips clone size in some rows; elsewhere it reads once, few, many or a size class.

clone size: NA; J gene: TRBJ2-1; V gene: TRBV19; D gene: TRBD2; CDR3 DNA: TGTGCCAGTAGTAGCGGACTAGCCCTTGGGCAGTTCTTC; CDR3 protein: CASSSGLALGQFF
clone size: NA; J gene: TRBJ2-1; V gene: TRBV11-2; D gene: TRBD2; CDR3 DNA: TGTGCCAGCAGCGCCGGACTAGCGGGAATTCGGATGAATGAGCAGTTCTTC; CDR3 protein: CASSAGLAGIRMNEQFF
clone size: NA; J gene: TRBJ2-5; V gene: TRBV5-1; D gene: NA; CDR3 DNA: TGCGCCAGCAGCTATGGGGAGAGAGAGTCCCAGTACTTC; CDR3 protein: CASSYGERESQYF
clone size: medium-sized; J gene: TRBJ2-1; V gene: TRBV2; D gene: TRBD2; CDR3 DNA: TGTGCCAGCAGAACAGCGGGAGGTCCCTACAATGAGCAGTTCTTC; CDR3 protein: CASRTAGGPYNEQFF
clone size: NA; J gene: TRBJ2-5; V gene: TRBV9; D gene: TRBD2; CDR3 DNA: TGTGCCAGCAGCCGGAAGGCCACGGGGGGAGAGACCCAGTACTTC; CDR3 protein: CASSRKATGGETQYF
clone size: NA; J gene: TRBJ2-7; V gene: TRBV5-1; D gene: NA; CDR3 DNA: TGCGCCAGCAGCCGGGACAACTCCTACGAGCAGTACTTC; CDR3 protein: CASSRDNSYEQYF
clone size: NA; J gene: TRBJ1-1; V gene: TRBV5-1; D gene: NA; CDR3 DNA: TGCGCCAGCAGCTTGGCCAGGGATAACACTGAAGCTTTCTTT; CDR3 protein: CASSLARDNTEAFF
clone size: NA; J gene: TRBJ2-1; V gene: TRBV5-4; D gene: TRBD2; CDR3 DNA: TGTGCCAGCAGCACCAAGCGGGGGGGCCCCTACAATGAGCAGTTCTTC; CDR3 protein: CASSTKRGGPYNEQFF
clone size: NA; J gene: TRBJ2-7; V gene: TRBV9; D gene: TRBD2; CDR3 DNA: TGTGCCAGCAGCGTCCTAGCGGGGGGTGAGCAGTACTTC; CDR3 protein: CASSVLAGGEQYF
clone size: NA; J gene: TRBJ2-5; V gene: TRBV2; D gene: TRBD1; CDR3 DNA: TGTGCCAGCACTGAAGGGACAGGGAGACAAGAGACCCAGTACTTC; CDR3 protein: CASTEGTGRQETQYF
clone size: NA; J gene: TRBJ2-5; V gene: TRBV13; D gene: TRBD1; CDR3 DNA: TGTGCCAGCAGCCTATCGGACAGGGCCCTACCGGGGACCCAGTACTTC; CDR3 protein: CASSLSDRALPGTQYF
clone size: NA; J gene: TRBJ2-4; V gene: TRBV5-8; D gene: TRBD2; CDR3 DNA: TGTGCCAGCAGCCCAAGACTAGCGGGAGTGATCGCCGGTACCATTCAGTACTTC; CDR3 protein: CASSPRLAGVIAGTIQYF
clone size: NA; J gene: TRBJ2-5; V gene: TRBV6-1; D gene: NA; CDR3 DNA: TGTGCCAGCAGTGAAGGTTGGAACGGGGGAGAGACCCAGTACTTC; CDR3 protein: CASSEGWNGGETQYF
clone size: NA; J gene: TRBJ1-1; V gene: TRBV28; D gene: TRBD1; CDR3 DNA: TGTGCCAGCAGCCCGACAGGGGGCCTTAACACTGAAGCTTTCTTT; CDR3 protein: CASSPTGGLNTEAFF
clone size: NA; J gene: TRBJ2-5; V gene: TRBV10-2; D gene: TRBD2; CDR3 DNA: TGCGCCAGCAAGCGAGTCCTAGCGGAAGAGACCCAGTACTTC; CDR3 protein: CASKRVLAEETQYF
clone size: NA; J gene: TRBJ2-7; V gene: TRBV7-6; D gene: TRBD1; CDR3 DNA: TGTGCCAGCAGCTCCTGGGGAAACAGGGGTTCCTACGAGCAGTACTTC; CDR3 protein: CASSSWGNRGSYEQYF
clone size: NA; J gene: TRBJ1-6; V gene: TRBV7-2; D gene: NA; CDR3 DNA: TGTGCCAGCAGCCACGCGGGGCAGGATTCACCCCTCCACTTT; CDR3 protein: CASSHAGQDSPLHF
clone size: NA; J gene: TRBJ1-2; V gene: TRBV5-5; D gene: TRBD1; CDR3 DNA: TGTGCCAGCAGCCGGACAGGTGATGGCTACACCTTC; CDR3 protein: CASSRTGDGYTF
clone size: NA; J gene: TRBJ2-1; V gene: TRBV7-3; D gene: TRBD1; CDR3 DNA: TGTGCCAGCAGCAGGGACAGGGGAGTTTCGGGTGAGCAGTTCTTC; CDR3 protein: CASSRDRGVSGEQFF
clone size: NA; J gene: TRBJ2-7; V gene: TRBV28; D gene: NA; CDR3 DNA: TGTGCCAGCAGTTTAAACGGGGTGGGTTACGAGCAGTACTTC; CDR3 protein: CASSLNGVGYEQYF
clone size: NA; J gene: TRBJ1-3; V gene: TRBV4-1; D gene: NA; CDR3 DNA: TGCGCCAGCAGCCTCCTCATCAGGTACTCTGGAAACACCATATATTTT; CDR3 protein: CASSLLIRYSGNTIYF
clone size: NA; J gene: TRBJ2-1; V gene: TRBV6-1; D gene: NA; CDR3 DNA: TGTGCCACCCACCGGGACAAGGGTTACAATGAGCAGTTCTTC; CDR3 protein: CATHRDKGYNEQFF
clone size: NA; J gene: TRBJ2-5; V gene: TRBV4-3; D gene: NA; CDR3 DNA: TGCGCCAGCAGCCAAGGCGTACCGGAGACCCAGTACTTC; CDR3 protein: CASSQGVPETQYF
clone size: once; J gene: TRBJ2-7; V gene: TRBV5-1; D gene: TRBD1; CDR3 DNA: TGCGCCAGCAGCACCGGGACAGAGGGGTACGAGCAGTACTTC; CDR3 protein: CASSTGTEGYEQYF
clone size: NA; J gene: TRBJ2-1; V gene: TRBV6-6; D gene: NA; CDR3 DNA: TGTGCCAGCACCTTCCGAGGGGGCAATGAGCAGTTCTTC; CDR3 protein: CASTFRGGNEQFF
clone size: NA; J gene: TRBJ2-7; V gene: TRBV27; D gene: NA; CDR3 DNA: TGTGCCAGCAGTAGGCGGGACAGCTCCTACGAGCAGTACTTC; CDR3 protein: CASSRRDSSYEQYF
clone size: NA; J gene: TRBJ2-7; V gene: TRBV10-2; D gene: TRBD1; CDR3 DNA: TGCGCCAGCAGTGATTCCCCAGGGGGCAGAAACGAGCAGTACTTC; CDR3 protein: CASSDSPGGRNEQYF
clone size: NA; J gene: TRBJ2-5; V gene: TRBV18; D gene: NA; CDR3 DNA: TGTGCCAGCTCACCAACTAGCATGCTGGAGACCCAGTACTTC; CDR3 protein: CASSPTSMLETQYF
clone size: NA; J gene: TRBJ2-1; V gene: TRBV27; D gene: TRBD2; CDR3 DNA: TGTGCCAGCAATGTGCTAGCGGGAGCGGGCAATGAGCAGTTCTTC; CDR3 protein: CASNVLAGAGNEQFF
clone size: NA; J gene: TRBJ2-1; V gene: TRBV5-4; D gene: TRBD2; CDR3 DNA: TGTGCCAGCAGCCTGGGACTAGCGGGAGTTAATGAGCAGTTCTTC; CDR3 protein: CASSLGLAGVNEQFF
clone size: NA; J gene: TRBJ2-7; V gene: TRBV28; D gene: TRBD1; CDR3 DNA: TGTGCCACCCAGTTCAACCTAGGGGGACAGCCTTACGAGCAGTACTTC; CDR3 protein: CATQFNLGGQPYEQYF
clone size: NA; J gene: TRBJ2-2; V gene: TRBV5-6; D gene: NA; CDR3 DNA: TGTGCCAGCAGCTATCCGGGCACCGGGGAGCTGTTTTTT; CDR3 protein: CASSYPGTGELFF
clone size: NA; J gene: TRBJ2-3; V gene: TRBV6-1; D gene: NA; CDR3 DNA: TGTGCCAGCAGTGAACTCAGGGGATACACAGATACGCAGTATTTT; CDR3 protein: CASSELRGYTDTQYF
clone size: NA; J gene: TRBJ2-1; V gene: TRBV30; D gene: TRBD2; CDR3 DNA: TGTGCCTGGAGTGTAGGCGGGAGAGATTTGGATGAGCAGTTCTTC; CDR3 protein: CAWSVGGRDLDEQFF
clone size: NA; J gene: TRBJ1-2; V gene: TRBV27; D gene: TRBD1; CDR3 DNA: TGTGCCAGCAGGGGGACAGGGTACGGCTATGGCTACACCTTC; CDR3 protein: CASRGTGYGYGYTF
clone size: NA; J gene: TRBJ1-1; V gene: TRBV19; D gene: TRBD1; CDR3 DNA: TGTGCCAGTAGTATGACAGGGAGCACTGAAGCTTTCTTT; CDR3 protein: CASSMTGSTEAFF
clone size: few; J gene: TRBJ2-5; V gene: TRBV27; D gene: TRBD2; CDR3 DNA: TGTGCCAGCAGTTTCAGCGGGAGGGTTCCTGAGACCCAGTACTTC; CDR3 protein: CASSFSGRVPETQYF
clone size: NA; J gene: TRBJ2-3; V gene: TRBV11-3; D gene: TRBD2; CDR3 DNA: TGTGCCAGCAGCCGGGGGGGAACTAGCACAGATACGCAGTATTTT; CDR3 protein: CASSRGGTSTDTQYF
clone size: NA; J gene: TRBJ2-7; V gene: TRBV4-1; D gene: NA; CDR3 DNA: TGCGCCAGCAGCCGGATGCCAGGGGTTCTTTCCTACGAGCAGTACTTC; CDR3 protein: CASSRMPGVLSYEQYF